The TCR beta chain under discussion was sequenced for a study of regulatory T cells in long-lasting Graves disease. Study results and limitations: More public clonotypes were shared by persistent patients (2,741) than by new patients (around 990). Favored gene segments in persistent disease were TRBV28, TRBJ1-2 and TRBJ2-5. Researchers examined only peripheral blood and not thyroid tissue.

Time point given: persistent/refractory GD, antithyroid drugs over 5 years with positive TRAb. PBMCs were the source of the RNA used for TCR sequencing. Recruitment took place at an endocrinology department in Xi'an, China. Turning to this clonotype: Its antigen is undetermined. This may come from a read error, since a much larger clone is one base off.

According to the study, TCR beta libraries were built with iRepertoire HTBI primers and CDR3-region Arm-PCR. TCRdb passed the multiplex PCR reads through MiXCR, listing each CDR3 protein once. The sample carries about 400,000 distinct CDR3 sequences, around 20% recorded once. Looked up from germline, CDR1 is MDHEN and CDR2 is SYDVKM. This CDR3 contains 16 residues. This chain uses TRBV28 with TRBJ1-1; D gene unclear. The clonotype comes from a female donor with Graves disease. The material was peripheral blood mononuclear cells (PBMCs), obtained when the disease was refractory, from a patient treated with antithyroid drugs. The CDR3 protein is CASSLSPGIVNTEALF. CDR3 nucleotides: TGTGCCAGCAGTTTATCCCCTGGGATAGTAAACACTGAAGCTCTCTTT.